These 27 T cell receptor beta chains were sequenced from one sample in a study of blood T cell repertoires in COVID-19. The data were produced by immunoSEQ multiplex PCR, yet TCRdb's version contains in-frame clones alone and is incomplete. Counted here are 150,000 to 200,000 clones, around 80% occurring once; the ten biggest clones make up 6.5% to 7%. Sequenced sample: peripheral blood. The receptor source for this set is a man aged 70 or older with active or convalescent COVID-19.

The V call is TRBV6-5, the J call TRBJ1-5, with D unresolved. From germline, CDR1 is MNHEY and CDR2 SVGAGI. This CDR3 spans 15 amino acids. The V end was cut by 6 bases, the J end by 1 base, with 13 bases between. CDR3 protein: CASRQRLTSNQPQHF. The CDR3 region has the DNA TGTGCCAGCAGACAACGACTTACAAGCAATCAGCCCCAGCATTTT.

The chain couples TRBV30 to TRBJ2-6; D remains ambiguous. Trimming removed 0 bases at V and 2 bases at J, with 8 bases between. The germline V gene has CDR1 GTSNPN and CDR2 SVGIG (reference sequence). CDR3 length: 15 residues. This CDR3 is CAWSVGNTGANVLTF. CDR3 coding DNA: TGTGCCTGGAGTGTCGGTAATACTGGGGCCAACGTCCTGACTTTC. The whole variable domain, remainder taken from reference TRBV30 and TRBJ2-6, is SQTIHQWPATLVQPVGSPLSLECTVEGTSNPNLYWYRQAAGRGLQLLFYSVGIGQISSEVPQNLSASRPQDRQFILSSKKLLLSDSGFYLCAWSVGNTGANVLTFGAGSRLTVL.

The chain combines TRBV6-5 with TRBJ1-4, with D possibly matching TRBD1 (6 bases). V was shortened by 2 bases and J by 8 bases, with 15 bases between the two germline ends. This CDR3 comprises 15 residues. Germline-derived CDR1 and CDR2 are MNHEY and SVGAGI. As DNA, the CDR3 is TGTGCCAGCAGTTACCAAAACAGGGTGTGGGAAAAACTGTTTTTT. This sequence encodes CASSYQNRVWEKLFF.

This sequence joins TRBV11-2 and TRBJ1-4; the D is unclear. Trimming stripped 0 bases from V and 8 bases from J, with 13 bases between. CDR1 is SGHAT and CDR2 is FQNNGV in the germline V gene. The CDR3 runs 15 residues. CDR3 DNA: TGTGCCAGCAGCTTAGATCTACAGCCCTTAGAAAAACTGTTTTTT. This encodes CASSLDLQPLEKLFF.

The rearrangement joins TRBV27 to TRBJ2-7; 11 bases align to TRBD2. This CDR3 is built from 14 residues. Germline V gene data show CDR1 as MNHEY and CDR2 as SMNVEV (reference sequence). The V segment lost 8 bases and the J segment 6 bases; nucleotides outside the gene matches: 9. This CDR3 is CASAVAGGPAEQYF. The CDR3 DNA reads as TGTGCCAGCGCCGTAGCGGGAGGGCCTGCCGAGCAGTACTTC.

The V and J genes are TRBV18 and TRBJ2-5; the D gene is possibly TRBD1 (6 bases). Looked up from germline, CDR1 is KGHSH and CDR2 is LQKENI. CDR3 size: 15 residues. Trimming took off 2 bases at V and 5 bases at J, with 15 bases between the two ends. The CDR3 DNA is TGTGCCAGCTCACCATATTCAACCCAGGGGGAGACCCAGTACTTC. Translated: CASSPYSTQGETQYF.

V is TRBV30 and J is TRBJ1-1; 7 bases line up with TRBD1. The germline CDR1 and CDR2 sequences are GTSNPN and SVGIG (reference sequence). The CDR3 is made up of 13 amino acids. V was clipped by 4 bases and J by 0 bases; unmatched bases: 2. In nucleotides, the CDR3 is TGTGCCTGGAAGGGGGCGATGAACACTGAAGCTTTCTTT. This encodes CAWKGAMNTEAFF.

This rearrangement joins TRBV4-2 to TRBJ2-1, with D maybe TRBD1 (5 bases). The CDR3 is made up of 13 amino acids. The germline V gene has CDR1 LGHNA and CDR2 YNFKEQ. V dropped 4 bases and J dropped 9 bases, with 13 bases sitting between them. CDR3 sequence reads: CASSRTRVGEQFF. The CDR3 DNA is TGTGCCAGCAGCCGAACCAGGGTTGGTGAGCAGTTCTTC.

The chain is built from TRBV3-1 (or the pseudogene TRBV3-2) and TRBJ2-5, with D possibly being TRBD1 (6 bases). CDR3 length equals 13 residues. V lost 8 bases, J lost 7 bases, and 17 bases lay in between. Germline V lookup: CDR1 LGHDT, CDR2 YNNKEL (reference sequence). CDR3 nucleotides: TGTGCCAGCGCACCACAGAGAGGGGGGACCCAGTACTTC. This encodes CASAPQRGGTQYF.

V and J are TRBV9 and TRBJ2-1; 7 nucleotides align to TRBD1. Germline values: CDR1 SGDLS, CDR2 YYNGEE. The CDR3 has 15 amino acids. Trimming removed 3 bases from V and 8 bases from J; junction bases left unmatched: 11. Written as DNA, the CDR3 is TGTGCCAGCAGCGCCTATCTGACAGGGTTGGATGAGCAGTTCTTC. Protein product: CASSAYLTGLDEQFF.

The CDR3 region is CAWSAPGSQPQHF. The CDR3 coding sequence is TGTGCCTGGAGTGCCCCAGGGTCTCAGCCCCAGCATTTT. The chain is built from TRBV30 and TRBJ1-5; tentatively, D is TRBD1 (5 bases). Germline V gene data show CDR1 as GTSNPN and CDR2 as SVGIG (reference sequence). V gave up 1 base and J gave up 6 bases, with 10 bases separating them. The CDR3 has 13 residues.

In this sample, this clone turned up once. The CDR3 DNA follows: TGTGCCAGCAGCTTAACGTGGCAGGGGGGAACCGGGGAGCTGTTTTTT. Translated: CASSLTWQGGTGELFF. J is TRBJ2-2 and V is TRBV11-3, with D possibly being TRBD1 (7 bases). Germline V gene sequence: CDR1 SGHNT, CDR2 YENEEA. This CDR3 is built from 16 residues. Trimming removed 2 bases from V and 5 bases from J, with 15 bases in between.

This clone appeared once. The CDR3 spells CASSTGTPGLAGGLTGELFF. In DNA form, the CDR3 reads TGCGCCAGCAGCACAGGGACTCCGGGACTAGCGGGAGGCCTCACCGGGGAGCTGTTTTTT. The genes are TRBV5-1 and TRBJ2-2, with 15 bases lining up with TRBD2. V gave up 4 bases and J gave up 4 bases; unmatched junction bases: 14. The CDR3 has 20 amino acids. CDR1 SGHRS and CDR2 YFSETQ come from the germline V gene.

The CDR3 DNA reads TGTGCCAGCAGCCACAAAAAGAGAGCGGGGAGCACAGATACGCAGTATTTT. Translating it yields CASSHKKRAGSTDTQYF. The gene calls are TRBV21-1 and TRBJ2-3; the table's D call, TRBD2, has no DNA check behind it. TRBV21-1 is classified as a pseudogene. The CDR3 spans 17 residues.

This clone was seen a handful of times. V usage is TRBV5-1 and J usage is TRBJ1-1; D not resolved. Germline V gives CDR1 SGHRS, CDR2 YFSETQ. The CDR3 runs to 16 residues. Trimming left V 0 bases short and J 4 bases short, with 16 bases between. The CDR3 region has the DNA TGCGCCAGCAGCTTGGCCGGTATAATCACCACCACTGAAGCTTTCTTT. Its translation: CASSLAGIITTTEAFF.

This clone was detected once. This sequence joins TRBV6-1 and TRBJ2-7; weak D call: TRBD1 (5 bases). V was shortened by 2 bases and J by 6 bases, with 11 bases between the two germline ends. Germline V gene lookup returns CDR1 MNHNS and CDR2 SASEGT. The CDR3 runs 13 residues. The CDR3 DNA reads TGTGCCAGCAGTGAACTAGGGGCTGGCGAGCAGTACTTC. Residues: CASSELGAGEQYF.

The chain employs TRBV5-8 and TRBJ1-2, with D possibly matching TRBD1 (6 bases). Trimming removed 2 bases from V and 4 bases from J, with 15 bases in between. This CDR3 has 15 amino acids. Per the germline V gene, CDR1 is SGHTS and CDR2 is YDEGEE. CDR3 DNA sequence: TGTGCCAGCAGCTTAAAACTTACAGGGTTCTATGGCTACACCTTC. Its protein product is CASSLKLTGFYGYTF. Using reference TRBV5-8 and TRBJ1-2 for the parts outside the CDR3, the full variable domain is EAGVTQSPTHLIKTRGQQATLRCSPISGHTSVYWYQQALGLGLQFLLWYDEGEERNRGNFPPRFSGRQFPNYSSELNVNALELEDSALYLCASSLKLTGFYGYTFGSGTRLTVV.

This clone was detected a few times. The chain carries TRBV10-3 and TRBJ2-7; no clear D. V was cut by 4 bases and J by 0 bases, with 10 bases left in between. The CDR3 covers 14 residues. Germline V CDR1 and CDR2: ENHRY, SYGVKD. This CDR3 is CAISASESSYEQYF. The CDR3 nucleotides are TGTGCCATCAGTGCGAGCGAGAGCTCCTACGAGCAGTACTTC.

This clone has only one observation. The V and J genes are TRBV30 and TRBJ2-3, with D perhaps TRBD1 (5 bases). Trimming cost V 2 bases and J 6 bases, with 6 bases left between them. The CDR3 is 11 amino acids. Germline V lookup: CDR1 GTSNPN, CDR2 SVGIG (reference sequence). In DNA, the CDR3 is TGTGCCTGGAGTCCAGGGGATACGCAGTATTTT. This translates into CAWSPGDTQYF.

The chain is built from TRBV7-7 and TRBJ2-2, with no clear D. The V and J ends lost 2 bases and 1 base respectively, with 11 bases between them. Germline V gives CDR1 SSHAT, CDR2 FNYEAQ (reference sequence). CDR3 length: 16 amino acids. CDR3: CASSLSRPGNTGELFF. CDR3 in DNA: TGTGCCAGCAGCTTATCCCGGCCAGGGAACACCGGGGAGCTGTTTTTT.

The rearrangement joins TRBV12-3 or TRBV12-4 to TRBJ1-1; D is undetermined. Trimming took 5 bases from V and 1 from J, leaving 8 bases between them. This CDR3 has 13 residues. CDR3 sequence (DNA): TGTGCCAGCAGTCTCGCGGAGAACACTGAAGCTTTCTTT. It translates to CASSLAENTEAFF.

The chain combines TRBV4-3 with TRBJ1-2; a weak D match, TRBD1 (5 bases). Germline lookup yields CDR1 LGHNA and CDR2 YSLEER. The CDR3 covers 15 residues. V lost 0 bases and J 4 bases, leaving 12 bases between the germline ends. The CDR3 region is CASSQDRRGIYGYTF. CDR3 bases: TGCGCCAGCAGCCAAGATAGAAGGGGTATCTATGGCTACACCTTC.

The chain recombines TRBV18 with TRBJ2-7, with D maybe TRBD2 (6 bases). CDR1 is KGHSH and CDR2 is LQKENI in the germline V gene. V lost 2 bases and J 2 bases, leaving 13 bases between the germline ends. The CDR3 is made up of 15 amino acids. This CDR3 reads CASSPASAGTYEQYF. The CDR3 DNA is TGTGCCAGCTCACCAGCAAGCGCGGGAACCTACGAGCAGTACTTC.

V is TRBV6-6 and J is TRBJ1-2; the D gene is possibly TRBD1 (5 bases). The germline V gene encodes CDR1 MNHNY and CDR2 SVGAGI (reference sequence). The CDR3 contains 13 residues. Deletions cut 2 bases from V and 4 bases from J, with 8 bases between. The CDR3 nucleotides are TGTGCCAGCAGTTACGACAGTCTCTATGGCTACACCTTC. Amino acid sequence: CASSYDSLYGYTF.

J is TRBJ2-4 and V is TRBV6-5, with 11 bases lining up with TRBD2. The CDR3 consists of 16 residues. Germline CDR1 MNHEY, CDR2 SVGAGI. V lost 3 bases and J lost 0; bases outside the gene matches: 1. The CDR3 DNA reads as TGTGCCAGCAGTTATACTAGCGGGGGAGCCAAAAACATTCAGTACTTC. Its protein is CASSYTSGGAKNIQYF.

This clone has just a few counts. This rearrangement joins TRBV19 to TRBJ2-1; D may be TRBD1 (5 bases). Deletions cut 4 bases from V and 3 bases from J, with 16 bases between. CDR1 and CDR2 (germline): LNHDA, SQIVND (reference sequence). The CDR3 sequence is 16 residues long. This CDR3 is CASSTGRGLGYNEQFF. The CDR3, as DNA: TGTGCCAGTAGTACCGGTAGGGGATTAGGCTACAATGAGCAGTTCTTC. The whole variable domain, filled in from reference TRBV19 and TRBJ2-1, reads DGGITQSPKYLFRKEGQNVTLSCEQNLNHDAMYWYRQDPGQGLRLIYYSQIVNDFQKGDIAEGYSVSREKKESFPLTVTSAQKNPTAFYLCASSTGRGLGYNEQFFGPGTRLTVL.

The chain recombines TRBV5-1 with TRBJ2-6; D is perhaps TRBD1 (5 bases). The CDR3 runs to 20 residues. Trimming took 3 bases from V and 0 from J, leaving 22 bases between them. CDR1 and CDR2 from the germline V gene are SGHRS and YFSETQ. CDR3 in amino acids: CASSSKGFGHSSSGANVLTF. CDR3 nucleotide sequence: TGCGCCAGCAGCTCCAAGGGGTTCGGACACAGTAGCTCTGGGGCCAACGTCCTGACTTTC. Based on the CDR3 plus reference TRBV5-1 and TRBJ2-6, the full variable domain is KAGVTQTPRYLIKTRGQQVTLSCSPISGHRSVSWYQQTPGQGLQFLFEYFSETQRNKGNFPGRFSGRQFSNSRSEMNVSTLELGDSALYLCASSSKGFGHSSSGANVLTFGAGSRLTVL.